Following are 11 T cell receptor beta chains from one sample sequenced in a study of tissue T cells after allogeneic stem cell transplantation. TCRdb keeps only in-frame clones here, not all; method: immunoSEQ multiplex PCR. This table has about 2,500 clones, 62% appearing once. The sample taken for sequencing was gut tissue. These receptors originate from a female BALB/c mouse in good health. The MHC haplotype of this mouse line is H2-d.

Comment on this clone: Each gene name is a mouse one. Read data end 1 residue before the CDR3 end; the end is taken from the germline J gene. The chain employs TRBV5 and TRBJ2-4, with 8 bases matching TRBD2. CDR3 size: 16 residues. Germline CDR1 is LGHNA and CDR2 is YNLKQL (reference sequence). Unmatched junction bases numbered 4, after V lost 2 bases and J lost 0 bases. CDR3 DNA (partial): TGTGCCAGCAGCCAAACTGGGGGCTTTAGTCAAAACACCTTGTAC. Translation gives CASSQTGGFSQNTLY. The whole CDR3 is CASSQTGGFSQNTLYF.

This clone was recorded a few times. The gene names given are mouse names. The read falls 1 residue short of the CDR3 end, and the missing part is taken from the germline J gene. The chain links TRBV13-2 to TRBJ2-7; 7 nucleotides match TRBD2. This CDR3 region has 14 residues. From germline, CDR1 is NNHNN and CDR2 SYGAGS (reference sequence). The J segment lost 0 bases and the V segment lost 4 bases, leaving 4 bases of the junction unmatched. Partial CDR3 DNA: TGTGCCAGCGGTCTCTGGGGGAGCTCCTATGAACAGTAC. Protein sequence: CASGLWGSSYEQY. The full CDR3 protein reads CASGLWGSSYEQYF.

In its sample, this clone was seen a few times. The gene symbols are mouse symbols. The read ends 1 residue shy of where the CDR3 ends; the end is completed using the germline J gene. The chain is built from TRBV13-2 and TRBJ1-2; D is possibly TRBD1 (5 bases). V lost 0 bases and J lost 0, with 9 bases in between. This CDR3 is 15 amino acids long. CDR1 and CDR2 from the germline V gene are NNHNN and SYGAGS (reference sequence). CDR3 DNA (partial): TGTGCCAGCGGTGATGGGGGGGGTGCAAACTCCGACTACACC. It encodes CASGDGGGANSDYT. The complete CDR3 reads CASGDGGGANSDYTF.

Only a few counts were recorded for this clone. Any gene name here is a mouse gene name. The chain's CDR3 is CASSPTVQYF. The CDR3 bases that were read are TGTGCTAGCAGTCCGACAGTACAGTAC. The rearrangement joins TRBV29 to TRBJ2-7; D is perhaps TRBD1 (5 bases). The read falls 1 residue short of the CDR3 end, and the missing part is taken from the germline J gene. Germline V lookup: CDR1 MSHET, CDR2 SYDVDS. Trimming shortened V by 5 bases and J by 9 bases, and 8 bases separated the two germline ends. The CDR3 runs to 10 residues.

Concerning this clone itself: Gene names and germline refer to mouse. The CDR3 extends 1 residue past the end of the read, so its final part is completed from the germline J gene. The gene calls are TRBV13-2 and TRBJ2-4; 11 nucleotides align to TRBD1. The CDR3 contains 17 residues. The V gene's germline CDR1 is NNHNN and CDR2 SYGAGS (reference sequence). V lost 2 bases to trimming and J lost 1 base; unmatched junction nucleotides: 6. The CDR3: CASGEPRTGGRQNTLYF. CDR3 DNA, as far as it was read: TGTGCCAGCGGTGAGCCTAGGACAGGGGGCCGTCAAAACACCTTGTAC.

This clone was picked up a small number of times. An end of the junction differs from the germline gene, which may be a read error. Each gene name is a mouse one. The read halts 1 residue ahead of the CDR3 end, with the missing end drawn from the germline J gene. The chain carries TRBV13-3 and TRBJ2-2; D gene uncertain. Germline lookup yields CDR1 NNHDY and CDR2 SYVADS. The CDR3 totals 13 residues. This CDR3 is CASRDANTGQLYF. Partial CDR3 DNA: TGTGCCAGCAGGGATGCAAACACCGGGCAGCTCTAC.

With respect to this clone: Mouse names are used for the genes. The read is 1 residue too short to cover the CDR3 end, so that end is filled in from the germline J gene. The J gene is TRBJ2-7, the V gene TRBV16; 9 bases map to TRBD2. The CDR3 has 15 residues. Germline loops: CDR1 SGHSA, CDR2 FRNQAP. V dropped 5 bases and J dropped 4; count of bases not matched to a gene: 9. CDR3 bases read: TGTGCAAGCAGCCCCGATGGACTGGGGTCGTATGAACAGTAC. This sequence encodes CASSPDGLGSYEQY. The full CDR3 reads CASSPDGLGSYEQYF.

This clone was seen more than once but under ten times. Any gene name here is a mouse gene name. The read ends 1 residue shy of where the CDR3 ends; the end is completed using the germline J gene. The gene calls are TRBV13-1 and TRBJ1-2; 9 bases match TRBD1. This CDR3 is built from 14 residues. V lost 5 bases and J lost 0; bases outside the gene matches: 2. Germline CDR1 is NSHNY and CDR2 is SYGAGN. CDR3: CASSRDRANSDYTF. The CDR3 bases that were read are TGTGCCAGCAGCCGGGACAGGGCAAACTCCGACTACACC.

Note on this clone: Gene names denote mouse genes. The CDR3 DNA, read in part, is TGTGCCAGCTCTTGGGACAGGGCAAACTCCGACTACACC. Translation: CASSWDRANSDYT. The whole CDR3 protein reads CASSWDRANSDYTF. J is TRBJ1-2 and V is TRBV12-1; the match to TRBD1 covers 9 bases. The read comes to an end 1 residue before the CDR3 does, leaving the germline J gene to fill in the end. CDR3 length: 14 amino acids. The V gene end was trimmed by 3 bases and the J gene end by 0 bases; junction bases not matched to a gene: 1. CDR1 is SGHSN and CDR2 is HYEKVE in the germline V gene.

Points on this clone: Any gene name here is a mouse gene name. The part of the CDR3 DNA that was read is TGTGCCAGCAGTCGTCGACAGGGTCAAAACACCTTGTAC. This translates into CASSRRQGQNTLY. The whole CDR3 sequence is CASSRRQGQNTLYF. The chain combines TRBV19 with TRBJ2-4, with D perhaps TRBD1 (6 bases). Coverage ceases 1 residue before the CDR3 finishes, and the germline J gene fills in the end. The CDR3 spans 14 residues. Trimming shortened V by 4 bases and J by 1 base, and 10 bases separated the two germline ends. Germline V gene lookup returns CDR1 FNHDT and CDR2 SITEND (reference sequence).

About this clone: The genes are named according to mouse. Read coverage stops 1 residue before the CDR3 terminus; the germline J gene supplies the remainder. V usage is TRBV13-3 and J usage is TRBJ1-4, with a weak D call TRBD1 (5 bases). The CDR3 is 15 residues long. Germline CDR1 NNHDY, CDR2 SYVADS. V was pared by 1 base and J by 0 bases, with 7 bases between. CDR3 bases read: TGTGCCAGCAGTGATCTACAGGTTTCCAACGAAAGATTATTT. This gives the protein CASSDLQVSNERLF. The whole CDR3 protein reads CASSDLQVSNERLFF.